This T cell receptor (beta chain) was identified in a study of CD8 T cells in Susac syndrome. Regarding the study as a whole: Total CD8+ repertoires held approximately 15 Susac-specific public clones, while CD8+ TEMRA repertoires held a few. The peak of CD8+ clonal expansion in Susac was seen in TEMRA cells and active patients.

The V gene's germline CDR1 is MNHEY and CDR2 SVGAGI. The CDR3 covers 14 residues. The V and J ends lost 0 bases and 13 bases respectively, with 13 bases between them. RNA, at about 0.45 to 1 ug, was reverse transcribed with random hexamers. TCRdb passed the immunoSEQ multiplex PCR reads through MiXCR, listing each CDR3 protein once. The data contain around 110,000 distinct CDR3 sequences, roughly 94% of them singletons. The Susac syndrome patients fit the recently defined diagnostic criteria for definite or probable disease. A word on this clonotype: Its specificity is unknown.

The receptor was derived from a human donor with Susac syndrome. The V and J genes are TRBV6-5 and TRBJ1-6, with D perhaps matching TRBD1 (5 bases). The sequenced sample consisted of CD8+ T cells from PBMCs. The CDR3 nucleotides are TGTGCCAGCAGTTACTCGGGACTTTCCTGGCCCCTCCACTTT. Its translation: CASSYSGLSWPLHF.